This T cell receptor (beta chain) was sequenced during a study of identical twins. Worth noting for this clonotype: Its matching antigen is unknown.

TCRdb re-analysed the 5' RACE reads in MiXCR, keeping a single row per CDR3 protein. This repertoire shows roughly 1.6 million distinct CDR3 sequences, roughly 35% found once; its top ten account for under 0.35%. Findings and limits, study-wide: Zero-insertion analyses were open to partial confounding by invariant MAIT and iNKT cells.

V lost 10 bases to trimming and J lost 9 bases; unmatched junction nucleotides: 13. The CDR3 is 14 amino acids. CDR1 is ENHRY, CDR2 SYGVKD, per germline. The V call is TRBV10-3, the J call TRBJ2-1, with 9 bases fitting TRBD2. The sequence came from a newborn girl in good health. Sequencing was done on a sample of cord blood. CDR3 region: CATAGSGSGAEQFF. In DNA, the CDR3 is TGTGCCACCGCGGGTAGCGGGAGTGGGGCTGAGCAGTTCTTC.